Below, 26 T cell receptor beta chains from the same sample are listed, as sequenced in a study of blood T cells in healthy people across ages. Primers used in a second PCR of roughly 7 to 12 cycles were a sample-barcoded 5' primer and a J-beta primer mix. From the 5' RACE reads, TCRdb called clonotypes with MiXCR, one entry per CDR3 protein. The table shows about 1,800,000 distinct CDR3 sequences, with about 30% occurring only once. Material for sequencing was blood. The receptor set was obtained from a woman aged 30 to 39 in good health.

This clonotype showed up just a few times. Here the CDR3 reads CASSSGQGLRGYTF. The CDR3 DNA follows: TGTGCCAGCAGTTCGGGACAGGGTCTGAGAGGCTACACCTTC. This sequence joins TRBV12-3 or TRBV12-4 and TRBJ1-2; 9 bases are a match to TRBD1. The CDR3 covers 14 residues. Trimming cost V 4 bases and J 8 bases; bases outside gene matches: 8.

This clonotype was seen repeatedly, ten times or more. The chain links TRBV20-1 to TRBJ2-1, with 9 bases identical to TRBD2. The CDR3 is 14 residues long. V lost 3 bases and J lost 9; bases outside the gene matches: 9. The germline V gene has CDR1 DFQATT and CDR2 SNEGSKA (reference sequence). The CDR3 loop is CSASVAGGFFEQFF. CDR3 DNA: TGCAGTGCTAGCGTTGCGGGGGGGTTCTTTGAGCAGTTCTTC.

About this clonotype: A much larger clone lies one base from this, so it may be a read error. The CDR3 protein is CASSQDTYNERFF. CDR3 DNA sequence: TGTGCCAGCAGCCAAGACACCTACAATGAGCGGTTCTTC. This chain uses TRBV3-1 with TRBJ2-1; no definite D call. This CDR3 is 13 amino acids long. Germline CDR1 LGHDT, CDR2 YNNKEL (reference sequence).

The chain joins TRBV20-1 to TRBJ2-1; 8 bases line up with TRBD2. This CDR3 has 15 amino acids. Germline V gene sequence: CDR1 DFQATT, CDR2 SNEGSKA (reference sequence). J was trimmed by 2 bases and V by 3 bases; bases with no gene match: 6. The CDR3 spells CSASDLAGPYNEQFF. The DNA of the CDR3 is TGCAGTGCTAGCGATTTAGCGGGACCCTACAATGAGCAGTTCTTC.

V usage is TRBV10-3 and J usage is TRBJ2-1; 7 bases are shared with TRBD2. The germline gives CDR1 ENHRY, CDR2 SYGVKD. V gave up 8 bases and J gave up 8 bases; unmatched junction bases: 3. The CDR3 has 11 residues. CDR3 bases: TGTGCCATCGGGAGGGCCCATGAGCAGTTCTTC. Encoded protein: CAIGRAHEQFF.

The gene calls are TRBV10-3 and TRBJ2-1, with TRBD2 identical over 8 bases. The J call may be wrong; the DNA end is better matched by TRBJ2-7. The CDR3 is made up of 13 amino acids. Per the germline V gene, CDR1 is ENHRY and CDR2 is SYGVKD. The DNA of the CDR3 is TGTGCCATCGCAGCGGGGGCCTACAATGAGCAGTACTTC. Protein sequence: CAIAAGAYNEQYF.

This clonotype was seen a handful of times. The CDR3 reads CAITRAGTDTQYF. CDR3 DNA: TGTGCCATCACCCGGGCTGGCACAGATACGCAGTATTTT. V gene TRBV10-3 combines with J gene TRBJ2-3; no clear D gene. Germline assignment: CDR1 ENHRY and CDR2 SYGVKD. Trimming took 7 bases from V and 1 from J, leaving 9 bases between them. This CDR3 has 13 amino acids.

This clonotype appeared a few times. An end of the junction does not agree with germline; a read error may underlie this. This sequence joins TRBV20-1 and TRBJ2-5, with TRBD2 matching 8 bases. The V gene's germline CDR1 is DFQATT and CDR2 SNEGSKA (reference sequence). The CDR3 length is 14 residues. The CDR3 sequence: CSAGEGSGTKTQYF. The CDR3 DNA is TGCAGTGCTGGAGAGGGTAGCGGGACGAAGACCCAGTACTTC.

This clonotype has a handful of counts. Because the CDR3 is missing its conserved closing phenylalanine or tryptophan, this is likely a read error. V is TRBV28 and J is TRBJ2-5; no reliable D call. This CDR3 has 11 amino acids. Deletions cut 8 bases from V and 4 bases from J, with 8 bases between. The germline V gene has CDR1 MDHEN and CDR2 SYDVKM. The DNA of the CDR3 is TGTGCCAGCCTTGCGTCAGAGACCCAGTACGTC. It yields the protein CASLASETQYV.

CDR3 sequence (DNA): TGCGCCAGCAGTGAGTGGAGCGGGACAGGGTACTACAATGAGCAGTTCTTC. It specifies CASSEWSGTGYYNEQFF. The rearrangement uses TRBV10-2 and TRBJ2-1; TRBD1 agrees at 9 bases. Germline CDR1 WSHSY, CDR2 SAAADI. The ends lost 1 base at V and 3 bases at J; junction bases unmatched: 7. The CDR3 loop spans 17 amino acids.

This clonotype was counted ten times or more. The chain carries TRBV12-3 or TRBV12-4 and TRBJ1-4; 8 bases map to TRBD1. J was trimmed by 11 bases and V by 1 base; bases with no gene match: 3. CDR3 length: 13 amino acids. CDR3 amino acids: CASSLVGTGKLFF. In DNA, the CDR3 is TGTGCCAGCAGTTTAGTAGGGACAGGCAAACTGTTTTTT.

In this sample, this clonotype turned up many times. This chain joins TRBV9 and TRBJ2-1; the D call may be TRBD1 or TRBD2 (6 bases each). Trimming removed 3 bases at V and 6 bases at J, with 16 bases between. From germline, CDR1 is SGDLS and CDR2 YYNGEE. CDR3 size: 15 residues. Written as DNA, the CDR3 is TGTGCCAGCAGCGGGGGGGCTAGCCGATCCAATGAGCAGTTCTTC. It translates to CASSGGASRSNEQFF.

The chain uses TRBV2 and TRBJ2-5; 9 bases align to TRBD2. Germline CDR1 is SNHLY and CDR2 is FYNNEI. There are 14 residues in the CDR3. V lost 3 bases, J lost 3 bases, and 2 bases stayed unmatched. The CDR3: CASSDRLAEETQYF. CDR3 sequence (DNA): TGTGCCAGCAGTGATAGACTAGCGGAAGAGACCCAGTACTTC.

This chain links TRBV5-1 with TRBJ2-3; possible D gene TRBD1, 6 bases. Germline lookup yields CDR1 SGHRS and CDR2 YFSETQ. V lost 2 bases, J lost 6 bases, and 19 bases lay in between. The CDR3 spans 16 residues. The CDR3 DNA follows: TGCGCCAGCAGCTTTGGGACATCGGTACCCCCGGATACGCAGTATTTT. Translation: CASSFGTSVPPDTQYF.

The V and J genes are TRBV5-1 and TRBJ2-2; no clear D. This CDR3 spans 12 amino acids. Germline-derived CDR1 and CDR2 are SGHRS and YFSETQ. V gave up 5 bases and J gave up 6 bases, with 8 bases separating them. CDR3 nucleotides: TGCGCCAGCAGACTCAACGCCGGGGAGCTGTTTTTT. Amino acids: CASRLNAGELFF.

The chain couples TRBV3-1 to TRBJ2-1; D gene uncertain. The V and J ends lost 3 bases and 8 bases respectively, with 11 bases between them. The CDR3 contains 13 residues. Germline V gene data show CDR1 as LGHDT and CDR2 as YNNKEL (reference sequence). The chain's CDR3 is CASSHSYWDEQFF. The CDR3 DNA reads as TGTGCCAGCAGCCATTCCTATTGGGATGAGCAGTTCTTC.

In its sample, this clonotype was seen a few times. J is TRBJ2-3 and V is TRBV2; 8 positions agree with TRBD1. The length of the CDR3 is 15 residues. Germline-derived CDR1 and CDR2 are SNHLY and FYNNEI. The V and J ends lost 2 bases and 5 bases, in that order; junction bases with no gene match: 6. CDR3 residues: CASSETGQGLDTQYF. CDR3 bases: TGTGCCAGCAGTGAAACTGGACAGGGTTTAGATACGCAGTATTTT. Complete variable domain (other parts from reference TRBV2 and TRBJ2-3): EPEVTQTPSHQVTQMGQEVILRCVPISNHLYFYWYRQILGQKVEFLVSFYNNEISEKSEIFDDQFSVERPDGSNFTLKIRSTKLEDSAMYFCASSETGQGLDTQYFGPGTRLTVL.

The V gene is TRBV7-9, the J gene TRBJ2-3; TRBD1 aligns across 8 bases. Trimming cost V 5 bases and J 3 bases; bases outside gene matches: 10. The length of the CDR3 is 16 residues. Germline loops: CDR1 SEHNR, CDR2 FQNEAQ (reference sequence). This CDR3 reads CASSTGGQGRTDTQYF. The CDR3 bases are TGTGCCAGCAGCACTGGTGGACAGGGTAGGACAGATACGCAGTATTTT.

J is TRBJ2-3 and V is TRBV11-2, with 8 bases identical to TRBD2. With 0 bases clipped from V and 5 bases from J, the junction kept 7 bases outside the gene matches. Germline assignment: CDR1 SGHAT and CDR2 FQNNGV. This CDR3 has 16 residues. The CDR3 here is CASSLDGTSGRDTQYF. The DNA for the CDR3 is TGTGCCAGCAGCTTAGATGGAACTAGCGGAAGAGATACGCAGTATTTT.

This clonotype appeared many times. CDR3 DNA sequence: TGTGCCAGCAGCGGAGCTGGGGATACGCAGTATTTT. Translating it yields CASSGAGDTQYF. The chain couples TRBV12-3 or TRBV12-4 to TRBJ2-3, with no clear D. Trimming took 6 bases from V and 6 from J, leaving 10 bases between them. The length of the CDR3 is 12 residues.

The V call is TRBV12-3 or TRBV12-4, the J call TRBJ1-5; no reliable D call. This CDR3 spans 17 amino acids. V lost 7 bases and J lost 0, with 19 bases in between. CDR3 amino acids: CASTQGFFRGSNQPQHF. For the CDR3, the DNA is TGTGCCAGCACCCAAGGCTTCTTTAGAGGTAGCAATCAGCCCCAGCATTTT.

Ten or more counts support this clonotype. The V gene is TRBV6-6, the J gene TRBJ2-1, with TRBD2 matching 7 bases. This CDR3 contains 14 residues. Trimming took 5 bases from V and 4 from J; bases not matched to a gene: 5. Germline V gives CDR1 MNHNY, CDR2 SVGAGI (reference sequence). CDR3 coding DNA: TGTGCCAGCAGTCCCGGGACTATATACAATGAGCAGTTCTTC. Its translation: CASSPGTIYNEQFF.

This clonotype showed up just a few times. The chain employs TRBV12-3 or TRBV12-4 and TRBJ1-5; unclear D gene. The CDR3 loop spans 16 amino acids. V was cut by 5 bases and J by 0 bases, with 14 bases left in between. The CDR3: CASSVRGPYSNQPQHF. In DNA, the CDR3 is TGTGCCAGCAGTGTGCGGGGTCCCTATAGCAATCAGCCCCAGCATTTT.

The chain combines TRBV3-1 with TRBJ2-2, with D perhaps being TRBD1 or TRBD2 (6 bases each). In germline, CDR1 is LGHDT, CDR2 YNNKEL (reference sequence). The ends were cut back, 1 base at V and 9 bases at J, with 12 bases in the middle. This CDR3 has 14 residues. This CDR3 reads CASSQGEGGRELFF. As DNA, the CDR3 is TGTGCCAGCAGCCAAGGCGAGGGGGGCCGGGAGCTGTTTTTT.

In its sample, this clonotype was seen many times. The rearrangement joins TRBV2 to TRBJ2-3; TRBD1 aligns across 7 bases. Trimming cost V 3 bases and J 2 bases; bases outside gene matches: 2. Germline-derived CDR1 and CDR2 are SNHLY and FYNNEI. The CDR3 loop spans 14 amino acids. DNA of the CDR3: TGTGCCAGCAGTGAGGGACAGTCCACAGATACGCAGTATTTT. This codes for CASSEGQSTDTQYF. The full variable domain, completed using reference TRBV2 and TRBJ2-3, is EPEVTQTPSHQVTQMGQEVILRCVPISNHLYFYWYRQILGQKVEFLVSFYNNEISEKSEIFDDQFSVERPDGSNFTLKIRSTKLEDSAMYFCASSEGQSTDTQYFGPGTRLTVL.

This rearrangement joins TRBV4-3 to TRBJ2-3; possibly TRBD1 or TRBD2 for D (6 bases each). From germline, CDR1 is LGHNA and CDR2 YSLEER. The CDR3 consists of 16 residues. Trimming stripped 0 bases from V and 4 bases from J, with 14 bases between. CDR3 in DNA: TGCGCCAGCAGCCAAGAGAGGATCGGGGGCGCAGATACGCAGTATTTT. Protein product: CASSQERIGGADTQYF.